Sequencing of this T cell receptor (beta chain) was carried out in a study of CD8+ T cells in alopecia areata. Study-wide results and caveats: It was less clear whether patients shared TCRs than it was in mice, possibly because of HLA. For lesional scalp, especially alopecia totalis/universalis, clonality was higher than in normal scalp.

Germline V CDR1 and CDR2: SQVTM, ANQGSEA. Trimming stripped 5 bases from V and 4 bases from J, with 12 bases between. The CDR3 loop spans 12 amino acids. Of note for this clone: Its specificity is not known.

Reverse transcribed after extraction, RNA yielded cDNA as the sequencing template. Measured with immunoSEQ multiplex PCR; TCRdb has only the in-frame clones, and not every one. This sample carries 25,000 to 35,000 clones, less than 65% of them seen once, and the ten largest clones take more than 15%. Peripheral blood and lesional scalp punch biopsies came from alopecia areata patients. From PBMCs, CD4+ and CD8+ T cells were sorted. Sequencing was performed on NKG2D-high CD8+ T cells sorted from blood. V gene TRBV29-1 combines with J gene TRBJ2-7; D not resolved. The clonotype originates from a human donor with alopecia areata. CDR3 protein: CSVHTDFYEQYF. The CDR3 bases are TGCAGCGTTCATACGGATTTTTACGAGCAGTACTTC.